The 28 T cell receptor beta chains listed next were all sequenced from one sample in a study of CD8 T cells in ankylosing spondylitis (dated 2017 in TCRdb). Library creation used 5' RACE. The sequencing machine was an Illumina HiSeq 2500. Using fastp at Q25 and MiXCR, TCRdb reprocessed the public reads and kept productive beta chains. Rows with a matching CDR3 protein are joined into one entry that keeps the most common DNA and genes. This sample is represented by some 150,000 distinct CDR3 sequences; about an eighth of them were singletons. The top ten constitute over 4% of the sample. Sequencing was done on a sample of blood, either unsorted or a sorted T cell fraction (not recorded which). These receptors were collected from a female donor with ankylosing spondylitis or in good health (not recorded which).

J is TRBJ1-5 and V is TRBV21-1. TRBV21-1 is given as a pseudogene. This CDR3 spans 9 amino acids. CDR3 nucleotide sequence: TGTGCCAGGAATCAGCCCCAGCATTTT. It yields the protein CARNQPQHF.

At least ten counts were recorded for this clonotype. This chain connects TRBV12-3 or TRBV12-4 to TRBJ2-1, with 7 bases lining up with TRBD1. The CDR3 has 15 residues. V trimming: 4 bases; J trimming: 9 bases; junction bases outside the gene matches: 12. The CDR3: CASSSRDSLFGEQFF. The DNA of the CDR3 is TGTGCCAGCAGTTCCCGGGACAGCCTTTTCGGTGAGCAGTTCTTC.

This clonotype occurred many times. The J gene is TRBJ1-6, the V gene TRBV7-3; unclear D gene. The germline CDR1 and CDR2 sequences are SGHTA and FQGTGA. The length of the CDR3 is 15 residues. The germline V and J ends were trimmed by 1 base and 6 bases, with 10 bases remaining between them. CDR3 region: CASSLNSRGNSPLHF. DNA for the CDR3: TGTGCCAGCAGCTTAAATTCCCGCGGTAATTCACCCCTCCACTTT.

The chain couples TRBV3-1 to TRBJ1-1; TRBD1 is a possible D gene (6 bases). CDR3 length: 15 amino acids. CDR1 is LGHDT, CDR2 YNNKEL, per germline (reference sequence). The V end lost 3 bases, the J end lost 2 bases, and 13 bases lay between the germline ends. The CDR3 spells CASSQVATGNTEAFF. The CDR3 DNA reads TGTGCCAGCAGCCAGGTCGCGACAGGTAACACTGAAGCTTTCTTT.

The table lists this clonotype with many counts. The CDR3 region has the DNA TGTGCCAGCAGCTTAGTCGTGGGGACAGCGAACACCGGGGAGCTGTTTTTT. Protein sequence: CASSLVVGTANTGELFF. The gene calls are TRBV11-2 and TRBJ2-2, with 7 bases aligning to TRBD1. This CDR3 has 17 residues. Germline-derived CDR1 and CDR2 are SGHAT and FQNNGV. Unmatched junction bases numbered 5, after V lost 1 base and J lost 0 bases.

This clonotype has at least ten counts. This chain uses TRBV3-1 with TRBJ2-2; D unresolved. The CDR3 runs 15 residues. V was shortened by 0 bases and J by 5 bases, with 10 bases between the two germline ends. Looked up from germline, CDR1 is LGHDT and CDR2 is YNNKEL (reference sequence). CDR3 sequence reads: CASSQDRDRTGELFF. The CDR3 DNA is TGTGCCAGCAGCCAAGACCGAGATAGGACCGGGGAGCTGTTTTTT.

The chain carries TRBV12-3 or TRBV12-4 and TRBJ1-5; D is possibly TRBD1 (5 bases). V lost 6 bases to trimming and J lost 1 base, with 13 bases between them. The CDR3 runs 15 residues. CDR3 residues: CASRAGGGSNQPQHF. CDR3 in DNA: TGTGCCAGCAGAGCCGGGGGGGGAAGCAATCAGCCCCAGCATTTT.

As to this clonotype: A much larger clone differs from this one at a single base, so this may be a read error. J is TRBJ2-1 and V is TRBV29-1; D not resolved. Germline V gives CDR1 SQVTM, CDR2 ANQGSEA. CDR3 length: 14 residues. The CDR3 loop reads CSSQELGSYNKQFF. CDR3 coding DNA: TGCAGCTCTCAGGAGCTGGGTTCCTACAATAAGCAGTTCTTC.

This clonotype was picked up many times. The rearrangement links TRBV5-1 to TRBJ1-2; 8 bases are a match to TRBD1. The germline V gene has CDR1 SGHRS and CDR2 YFSETQ. V trimming: 2 bases; J trimming: 3 bases; junction bases outside the gene matches: 3. This CDR3 is built from 14 residues. The CDR3 DNA sequence: TGCGCCAGCAGCTTCTCGACAGGGGACTATGGCTACACCTTC. Its protein product is CASSFSTGDYGYTF.

This clonotype was found many times. The chain links TRBV3-1 to TRBJ2-5, with D uncertain. Germline values: CDR1 LGHDT, CDR2 YNNKEL (reference sequence). The CDR3 is 16 amino acids. The V end was cut by 3 bases, the J end by 0 bases, with 14 bases between. As DNA, the CDR3 is TGTGCCAGCAGCCACGTGTCAATTCTGTACCAAGAGACCCAGTACTTC. Its protein product is CASSHVSILYQETQYF.

Many counts were recorded for this clonotype. The chain recombines TRBV28 with TRBJ1-5; D unresolved. Germline V gene lookup returns CDR1 MDHEN and CDR2 SYDVKM. The CDR3 consists of 14 residues. The V end lost 2 bases, the J end lost 6 bases, and 11 bases lay between the germline ends. CDR3 sequence reads: CASSLVSLIQPQHF. CDR3 sequence (DNA): TGTGCCAGCAGTTTAGTCAGTTTGATTCAGCCCCAGCATTTT.

A remark on this clonotype: A much larger clone lies one base from this, so it may be a read error. The CDR3 bases are TGTGCCAGCAGTTACGGCGGAGGTCCTAGCTCTGCAAACACCATATATTTT. This encodes CASSYGGGPSSANTIYF. The chain has TRBV6-5 and TRBJ1-3, with D unclear. The V gene's germline CDR1 is MNHEY and CDR2 SVGAGI. The CDR3 extends over 17 amino acids.

This clonotype was recorded many times. The chain is built from TRBV5-1 and TRBJ2-3; a possible D gene is TRBD1 (6 bases). The V end lost 2 bases, the J end lost 2 bases, and 9 bases lay between the germline ends. Germline V lookup: CDR1 SGHRS, CDR2 YFSETQ. This CDR3 is 14 amino acids long. This chain's CDR3 is CASSFGTLTDTQYF. The CDR3 region has the DNA TGCGCCAGCAGCTTCGGGACACTCACAGATACGCAGTATTTT.

This clonotype was observed at least ten times. The V and J genes are TRBV24-1 and TRBJ2-5, with D unresolved. Germline values: CDR1 KGHDR, CDR2 SFDVKD. This CDR3 is built from 15 residues. Trimming shortened V by 6 bases and J by 5 bases, and 18 bases separated the two germline ends. CDR3 loop: CATSPTSASGETQYF. The DNA for the CDR3 is TGTGCCACCAGTCCTACCAGCGCATCTGGGGAGACCCAGTACTTC.

This clonotype showed up many times. The rearrangement uses TRBV28 and TRBJ2-1; 9 positions match TRBD2. The germline V gene encodes CDR1 MDHEN and CDR2 SYDVKM. The CDR3 consists of 15 residues. The V gene end was trimmed by 5 bases and the J gene end by 7 bases; junction bases not matched to a gene: 9. The DNA for the CDR3 is TGTGCCAGCAGTCCGGCTCGCGGGGGGGCGAATGAGCAGTTCTTC. Amino acids: CASSPARGGANEQFF.

This clonotype was seen ten or more times. This chain joins TRBV5-1 and TRBJ1-1; TRBD1 agrees at 7 bases. The CDR3 runs to 14 residues. The germline V gene encodes CDR1 SGHRS and CDR2 YFSETQ. With V trimmed by 2 bases and J by 0 bases, 1 base remained unmatched. For the CDR3, the DNA is TGCGCCAGCAGCTTCGGGACAGTGAACACTGAAGCTTTCTTT. As protein: CASSFGTVNTEAFF. Looking up the rest from reference TRBV5-1 and TRBJ1-1 gives the full variable domain: KAGVTQTPRYLIKTRGQQVTLSCSPISGHRSVSWYQQTPGQGLQFLFEYFSETQRNKGNFPGRFSGRQFSNSRSEMNVSTLELGDSALYLCASSFGTVNTEAFFGQGTRLTVV.

J is TRBJ2-7 and V is TRBV18; D is perhaps TRBD1 (7 bases). CDR3 size: 12 residues. CDR1 is KGHSH, CDR2 LQKENI, per germline. V gave up 5 bases and J gave up 7 bases, with 12 bases separating them. In DNA, the CDR3 is TGTGCCAGCTCATACCAGGGGGGTGAGCAGTACTTC. Translating gives CASSYQGGEQYF.

The table lists this clonotype with a few counts. V is TRBV29-1 and J is TRBJ1-5; D not resolved. From germline, CDR1 is SQVTM and CDR2 ANQGSEA. The CDR3 is 13 residues long. Trimming removed 6 bases from V and 0 bases from J, with 9 bases in between. The CDR3 loop reads CSVRQNSNQPQHF. The CDR3 DNA reads as TGCAGCGTAAGGCAGAATAGCAATCAGCCCCAGCATTTT.

This clonotype was recorded at least ten times. V is TRBV7-2 and J is TRBJ2-1; D possibly matches TRBD1 or TRBD2 (5 bases each). CDR1 and CDR2 (germline): SGHTA, FQGNSA. This CDR3 region has 15 residues. The ends were cut back, 2 bases at V and 5 bases at J, with 13 bases in the middle. Here the CDR3 DNA reads TGTGCCAGCAGCTTAACTCCGGGGCCAAACAATGAGCAGTTCTTC. It codes for CASSLTPGPNNEQFF. The full variable domain, its missing parts supplied by reference TRBV7-2 and TRBJ2-1, is GAGVSQSPSNKVTEKGKDVELRCDPISGHTALYWYRQSLGQGLEFLIYFQGNSAPDKSGLPSDRFSAERTGGSVSTLTIQRTQQEDSAVYLCASSLTPGPNNEQFFGPGTRLTVL.

In this sample, this clonotype turned up many times. The chain uses TRBV25-1 and TRBJ2-1; 9 nucleotides agree with TRBD2. Germline assignment: CDR1 MGHDK and CDR2 SYGVNS. The length of the CDR3 is 14 residues. J was trimmed by 5 bases and V by 2 bases; bases with no gene match: 1. CDR3 nucleotides: TGTGCCAGCAGTGAAGCTAGCGGGAACAATGAGCAGTTCTTC. Translation: CASSEASGNNEQFF.

This clonotype was picked up many times. The J gene is TRBJ1-5, the V gene TRBV19; D is undetermined. This CDR3 contains 14 residues. V shed 4 bases and J shed 7 bases, with 14 bases lying between them. Per germline, CDR1 LNHDA and CDR2 SQIVND (reference sequence). CDR3: CASSRVREGQPQHF. The CDR3 DNA reads as TGTGCCAGTAGTAGGGTCCGGGAAGGGCAGCCCCAGCATTTT.

The chain has TRBV5-1 and TRBJ2-2; TRBD1 matches at 9 bases. In germline, CDR1 is SGHRS, CDR2 YFSETQ. The CDR3 totals 16 residues. V lost 5 bases and J lost 1; bases outside the gene matches: 6. The CDR3 region is CASSFPGQGNTGELFF. The CDR3 bases are TGCGCCAGCAGTTTCCCGGGACAGGGGAACACCGGGGAGCTGTTTTTT.

In its sample, this clonotype was seen many times. The chain combines TRBV12-3 or TRBV12-4 with TRBJ2-2; 8 bases fit TRBD1. This CDR3 contains 15 residues. Trimming cost V 6 bases and J 1 base; bases outside gene matches: 4. The CDR3 here is CASRTGTGNTGELFF. The DNA for the CDR3 is TGTGCCAGCAGGACCGGGACAGGGAACACCGGGGAGCTGTTTTTT.

This clonotype was found many times. This chain uses TRBV6-1 with TRBJ1-5, with D possibly matching TRBD1 (5 bases). This CDR3 comprises 15 residues. V was pared by 6 bases and J by 1 base, with 13 bases between. The germline V gene encodes CDR1 MNHNS and CDR2 SASEGT. This CDR3 is CASRSWDVSNQPQHF. The DNA of the CDR3 is TGTGCCAGCAGATCCTGGGACGTGAGCAATCAGCCCCAGCATTTT.

This clonotype was found many times. The chain joins TRBV3-1 to TRBJ1-1, with a weak D call TRBD1 (5 bases). Germline V gene sequence: CDR1 LGHDT, CDR2 YNNKEL (reference sequence). The CDR3 consists of 16 residues. The V end lost 0 bases, the J end lost 4 bases, and 15 bases lay between the germline ends. The CDR3 bases are TGTGCCAGCAGCCAAGAGGACTTAGGGGTGGGCACTGAAGCTTTCTTT. As protein: CASSQEDLGVGTEAFF.

The rearrangement uses TRBV3-1 and TRBJ1-6; weak D call: TRBD1 (6 bases). Trimming took 3 bases from V and 10 from J, leaving 13 bases between them. CDR3 length: 14 residues. Germline V gene sequence: CDR1 LGHDT, CDR2 YNNKEL (reference sequence). The CDR3 DNA reads TGTGCCAGCAGCCATACCAGGGGTGACTCACCCCTCCACTTT. Amino acid sequence: CASSHTRGDSPLHF.

This clonotype has a count of ten or more. The chain employs TRBV12-3 or TRBV12-4 and TRBJ2-3; maybe TRBD2 (6 bases). Trimming stripped 4 bases from V and 6 bases from J, with 11 bases between. This CDR3 is built from 13 residues. CDR3 DNA sequence: TGTGCCAGCAGTTCCGGGACTCGGGATACGCAGTATTTT. This translates into CASSSGTRDTQYF.

This clonotype occurred many times. The rearrangement joins TRBV29-1 to TRBJ2-2; D possibly corresponds to TRBD1 (6 bases). Germline V gives CDR1 SQVTM, CDR2 ANQGSEA. Trimming pared 6 bases from V and 6 bases from J, leaving 14 bases between. The CDR3 runs to 13 residues. CDR3: CSVGRQAPGELFF. For the CDR3, the DNA is TGCAGCGTAGGCCGACAGGCCCCCGGGGAGCTGTTTTTT.